These 8 T cell receptor beta chains share one sample of origin, sequenced in a study of CD8 T cells in ankylosing spondylitis. TCRdb used MiXCR to reprocess the 5' RACE reads, holding one entry per CDR3 protein. In the table there are under 150,000 distinct CDR3 sequences, 10% to 12% of which are singletons. The sequencing sample was made of blood, either unsorted or a sorted T cell fraction (not recorded which). All receptors derive from a female donor with ankylosing spondylitis or in good health (not recorded which).

The table lists this clonotype with a few counts. The chain carries TRBV9 and TRBJ1-1; 7 nucleotides match TRBD1. CDR1 and CDR2 (germline): SGDLS, YYNGEE. The CDR3 runs to 16 residues. Germline trimming cut 4 bases from V and 0 bases from J; bases unmatched to any gene: 9. CDR3 sequence (DNA): TGTGCCAGCAGCCCAAGGACAGGACTTATGAACACTGAAGCTTTCTTT. Its protein is CASSPRTGLMNTEAFF.

This clonotype was picked up many times. Mismatch with germline at one junction end may stem from a read error. This chain links TRBV27 with TRBJ1-5; TRBD1 agrees at 9 bases. The V gene's germline CDR1 is MNHEY and CDR2 SMNVEV (reference sequence). The CDR3 runs 16 residues. The CDR3 DNA is TGTGCCAGCAGTATATCCGGGACAGGGAAGAATCAGCCCCAGCATTTT. It is translated as CASSISGTGKNQPQHF.

This clonotype came up many times. The chain carries TRBV10-1 and TRBJ1-1; D unclear. Germline V lookup: CDR1 WNHNN, CDR2 SYGVQD (reference sequence). Trimming took off 1 base at V and 1 base at J, with 7 bases between the two ends. CDR3 length: 14 residues. The CDR3 reads CASSEWATNTEAFF. The DNA of the CDR3 is TGCGCCAGCAGTGAGTGGGCAACGAACACTGAAGCTTTCTTT.

This clonotype was seen at least ten times. The chain links TRBV12-3 or TRBV12-4 to TRBJ2-5, with D possibly being TRBD1 or TRBD2 (5 bases each). V dropped 2 bases and J dropped 5 bases, with 15 bases sitting between them. The CDR3 runs to 15 residues. The CDR3 DNA follows: TGTGCCAGCAGTTTAAAAGGGACCCCCCCTGAGACCCAGTACTTC. It yields the protein CASSLKGTPPETQYF.

This clonotype was counted at least ten times. The genes are TRBV6-1 and TRBJ1-1; TRBD1 matches 7 bases. The germline V gene has CDR1 MNHNS and CDR2 SASEGT. V was clipped by 5 bases and J by 5 bases; unmatched bases: 8. This CDR3 is built from 14 residues. The CDR3 DNA is TGTGCCAGCAGTAATCAGGGGGATCGAACTGAAGCTTTCTTT. It encodes CASSNQGDRTEAFF.

This clonotype was counted ten times or more. The chain recombines TRBV29-1 with TRBJ2-2; TRBD2 matches 7 bases. This CDR3 is built from 14 residues. The germline gives CDR1 SQVTM, CDR2 ANQGSEA. The trim removed 7 bases at V and 0 bases at J, leaving 5 bases unmatched. CDR3 DNA: TGCAGCGGGACCGGGACTACGAACACCGGGGAGCTGTTTTTT. Amino acid sequence: CSGTGTTNTGELFF.

The table lists this clonotype with many counts. The chain links TRBV5-1 to TRBJ2-3; TRBD2 might be the D (6 bases). Germline V gene data show CDR1 as SGHRS and CDR2 as YFSETQ. The CDR3 loop spans 15 amino acids. Deletions cut 0 bases from V and 6 bases from J, with 14 bases between. CDR3 DNA sequence: TGCGCCAGCAGCTTGGCCTCAGGTCGGGGGGATACGCAGTATTTT. It is translated as CASSLASGRGDTQYF.

This clonotype was picked up many times. The chain combines TRBV5-1 with TRBJ2-5; D uncertain. This CDR3 spans 14 amino acids. Per germline, CDR1 SGHRS and CDR2 YFSETQ. The V end was cut by 4 bases, the J end by 2 bases, with 12 bases between. In DNA, the CDR3 is TGCGCCAGCAGCGAATCACAGAGACAAGAGACCCAGTACTTC. Its translation: CASSESQRQETQYF.